This TCR beta chain was identified during a study of T cells after yellow fever vaccination. Overall study findings and caveats: A large majority of primary-vaccination clones showed up again after the booster (approximately 96% CD4, roughly 91% CD8).

A remark on this clonotype: The antigen is unknown.

In making TCR cDNA, 5'RACE template switching added a universal primer site and UMIs to it. TCRdb called the 5' RACE reads again in MiXCR, with one record for every CDR3 protein. The sample shows about 350,000 distinct CDR3 sequences, around 8.1% of them seen only once. CDR1 is DFQATT and CDR2 is SNEGSKA in the germline V gene (reference sequence). The CDR3 runs to 16 residues. With 1 base clipped from V and 10 bases from J, the junction kept 16 bases outside the gene matches. This receptor was taken from a man younger than 35 who received the YFV17D yellow fever vaccine. The sample in question was PBMCs, obtained roughly 47 days after the first yellow fever vaccination. V is TRBV20-1 and J is TRBJ2-7; 10 nucleotides align to TRBD2. The CDR3 reads CSARGSTSGEPTRQYV. The CDR3 coding sequence is TGCAGTGCTAGAGGTTCTACTAGCGGGGAGCCTACGAGACAGTACGTC.